This T cell receptor (beta chain) was observed in a study of shared clonotypes between healthy human individuals. Concerning this clone itself: Its antigen is unknown.

Each of the donors was a healthy adult who was HIV-negative and had not had a recent acute infection or vaccination. Using immunoSEQ multiplex PCR, the repertoire was profiled, and TCRdb retains in-frame clones only, with some absent. The table includes around 1.5 million clones, 95% to 99% detected once. Whole-study findings and limits: Depth of sequencing was expected to influence donor clonotype sharing.

Germline V gives CDR1 SQVTM, CDR2 ANQGSEA. The germline V and J ends were trimmed by 4 bases and 2 bases, with 9 bases remaining between them. CDR3 length: 12 residues. The sequencing sample was made of naive CD4+ T cells sorted from blood. Subset denoted: CD45RA+ positively selected. The sequence came from a young man in good health. The V and J genes are TRBV29-1 and TRBJ2-7, with D unresolved. Here the CDR3 DNA reads TGCAGCGTTGGTGCCGGACCCTACGAGCAGTACTTC. Protein: CSVGAGPYEQYF.